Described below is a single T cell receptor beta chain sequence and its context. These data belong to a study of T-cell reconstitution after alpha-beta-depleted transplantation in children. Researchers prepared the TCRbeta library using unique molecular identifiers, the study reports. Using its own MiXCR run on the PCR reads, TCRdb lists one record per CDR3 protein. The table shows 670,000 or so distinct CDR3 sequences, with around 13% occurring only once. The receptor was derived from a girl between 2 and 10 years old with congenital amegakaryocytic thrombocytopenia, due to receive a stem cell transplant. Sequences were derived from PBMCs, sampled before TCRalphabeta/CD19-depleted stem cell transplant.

The CDR3 here is CASTPGGEGDTQYF. CDR3 bases: TGTGCCAGCACCCCAGGAGGGGAGGGAGATACGCAGTATTTT. The gene calls are TRBV28 and TRBJ2-3; TRBD2 agrees at 7 bases. The germline V gene has CDR1 MDHEN and CDR2 SYDVKM. Germline trimming cut 7 bases from V and 5 bases from J; bases unmatched to any gene: 9. The CDR3 totals 14 residues.